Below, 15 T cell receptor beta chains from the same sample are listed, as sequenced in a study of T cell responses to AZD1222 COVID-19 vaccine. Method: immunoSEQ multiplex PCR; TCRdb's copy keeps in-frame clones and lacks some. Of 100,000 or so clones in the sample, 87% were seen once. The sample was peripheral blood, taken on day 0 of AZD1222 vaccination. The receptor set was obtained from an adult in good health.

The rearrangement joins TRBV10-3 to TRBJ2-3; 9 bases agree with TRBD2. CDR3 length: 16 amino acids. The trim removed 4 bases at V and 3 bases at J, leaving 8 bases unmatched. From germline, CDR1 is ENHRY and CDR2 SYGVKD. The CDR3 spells CAISGVAGESTDTQYF. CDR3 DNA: TGTGCCATCAGTGGGGTAGCGGGAGAGTCAACAGATACGCAGTATTTT.

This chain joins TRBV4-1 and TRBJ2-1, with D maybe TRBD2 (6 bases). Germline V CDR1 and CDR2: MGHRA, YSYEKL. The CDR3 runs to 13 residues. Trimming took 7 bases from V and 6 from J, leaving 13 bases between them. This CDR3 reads CASTSGSGNEQFF. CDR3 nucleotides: TGCGCCAGCACCAGCGGGTCGGGCAATGAGCAGTTCTTC.

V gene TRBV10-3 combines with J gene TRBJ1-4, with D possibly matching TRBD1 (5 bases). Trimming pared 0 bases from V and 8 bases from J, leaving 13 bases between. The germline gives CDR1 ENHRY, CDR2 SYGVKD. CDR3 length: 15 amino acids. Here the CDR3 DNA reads TGTGCCATCAGTGAGTCGATGGTTCCAGGGGAAAAACTGTTTTTT. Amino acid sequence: CAISESMVPGEKLFF.

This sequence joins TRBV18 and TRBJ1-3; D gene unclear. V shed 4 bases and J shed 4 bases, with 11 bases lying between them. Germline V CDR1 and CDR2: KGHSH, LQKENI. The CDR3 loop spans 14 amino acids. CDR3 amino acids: CASSLGPDGNTIYF. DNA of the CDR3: TGTGCCAGCTCACTTGGCCCCGACGGAAACACCATATATTTT.

The CDR3: CASSLTGEGDGYTF. As DNA, the CDR3 is TGTGCCAGCAGCCTTACAGGGGAAGGGGATGGCTACACCTTC. J is TRBJ1-2 and V is TRBV4-2, with 7 bases identical to TRBD1. The CDR3 has 14 residues. V was pared by 4 bases and J by 6 bases, with 8 bases of the junction left unmatched. The germline V gene encodes CDR1 LGHNA and CDR2 YNFKEQ.

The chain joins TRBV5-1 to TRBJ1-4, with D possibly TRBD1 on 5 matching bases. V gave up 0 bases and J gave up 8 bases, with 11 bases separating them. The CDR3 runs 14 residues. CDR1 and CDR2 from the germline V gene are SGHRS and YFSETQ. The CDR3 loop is CASSLAPTEEKLFF. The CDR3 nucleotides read TGCGCCAGCAGCTTGGCGCCGACAGAGGAAAAACTGTTTTTT.

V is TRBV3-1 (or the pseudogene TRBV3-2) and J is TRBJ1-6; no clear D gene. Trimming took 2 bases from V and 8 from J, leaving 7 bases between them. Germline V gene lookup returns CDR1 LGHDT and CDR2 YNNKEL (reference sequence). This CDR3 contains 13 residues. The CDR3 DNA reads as TGTGCCAGCAGCCAATCAAGGGATTCACCCCTCCACTTT. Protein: CASSQSRDSPLHF.

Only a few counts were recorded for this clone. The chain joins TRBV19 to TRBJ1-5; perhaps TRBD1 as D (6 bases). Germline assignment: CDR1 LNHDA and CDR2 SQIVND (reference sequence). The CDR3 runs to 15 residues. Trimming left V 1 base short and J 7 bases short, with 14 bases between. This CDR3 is CASSIGGSGAQPQHF. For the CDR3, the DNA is TGTGCCAGTAGTATAGGGGGGTCAGGGGCCCAGCCCCAGCATTTT. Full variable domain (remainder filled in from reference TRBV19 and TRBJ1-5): DGGITQSPKYLFRKEGQNVTLSCEQNLNHDAMYWYRQDPGQGLRLIYYSQIVNDFQKGDIAEGYSVSREKKESFPLTVTSAQKNPTAFYLCASSIGGSGAQPQHFGDGTRLSIL.

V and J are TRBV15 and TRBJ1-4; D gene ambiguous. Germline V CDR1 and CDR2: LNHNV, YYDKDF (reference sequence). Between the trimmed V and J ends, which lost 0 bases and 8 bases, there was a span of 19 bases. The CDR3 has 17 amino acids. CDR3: CATSRDLSSALGEKLFF. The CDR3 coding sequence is TGTGCCACCAGCAGAGATCTGTCATCCGCCTTGGGAGAAAAACTGTTTTTT. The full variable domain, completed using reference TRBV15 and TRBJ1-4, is DAMVIQNPRYQVTQFGKPVTLSCSQTLNHNVMYWYQQKSSQAPKLLFHYYDKDFNNEADTPDNFQSRRPNTSFCFLDIRSPGLGDTAMYLCATSRDLSSALGEKLFFGSGTQLSVL.

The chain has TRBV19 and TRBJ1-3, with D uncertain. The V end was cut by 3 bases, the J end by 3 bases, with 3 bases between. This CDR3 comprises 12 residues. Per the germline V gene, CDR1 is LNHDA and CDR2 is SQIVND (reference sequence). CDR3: CASSMGGNTIYF. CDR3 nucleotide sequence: TGTGCCAGTAGTATGGGTGGAAACACCATATATTTT.

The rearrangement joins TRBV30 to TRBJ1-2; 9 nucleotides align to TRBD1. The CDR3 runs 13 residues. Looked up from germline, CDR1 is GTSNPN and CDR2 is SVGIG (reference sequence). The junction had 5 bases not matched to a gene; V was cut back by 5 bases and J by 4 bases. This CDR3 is CAWCKQGAYGYTF. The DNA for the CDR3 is TGTGCCTGGTGCAAACAGGGGGCCTATGGCTACACCTTC.

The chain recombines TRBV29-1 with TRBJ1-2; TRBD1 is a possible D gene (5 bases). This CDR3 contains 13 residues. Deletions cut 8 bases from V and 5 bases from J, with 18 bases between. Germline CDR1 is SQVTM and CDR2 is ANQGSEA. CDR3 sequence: CSSQKSGGYGYTF. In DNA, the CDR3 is TGCAGCTCCCAAAAGTCCGGGGGTTATGGCTACACCTTC.

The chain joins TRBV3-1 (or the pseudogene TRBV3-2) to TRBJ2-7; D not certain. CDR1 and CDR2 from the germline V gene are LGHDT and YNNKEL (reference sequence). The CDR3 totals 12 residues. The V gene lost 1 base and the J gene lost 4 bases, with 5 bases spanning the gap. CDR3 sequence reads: CASSQVWYEQYF. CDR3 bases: TGTGCCAGCAGCCAAGTATGGTACGAGCAGTACTTC.

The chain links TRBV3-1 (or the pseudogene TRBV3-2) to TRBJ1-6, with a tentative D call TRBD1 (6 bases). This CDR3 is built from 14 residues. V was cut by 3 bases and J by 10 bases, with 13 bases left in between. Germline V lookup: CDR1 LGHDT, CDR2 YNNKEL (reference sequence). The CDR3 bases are TGTGCCAGCAGCCAGCAGGGGTACGGCTCACCCCTCCACTTT. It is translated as CASSQQGYGSPLHF.

The CDR3 here is CASSSTSIGNTGELFF. In DNA form, the CDR3 reads TGCGCCAGCAGCTCCACTAGCATCGGGAACACCGGGGAGCTGTTTTTT. The genes are TRBV5-1 and TRBJ2-2; TRBD2 is a possible D gene (6 bases). CDR1 is SGHRS, CDR2 YFSETQ, per germline. The V and J ends lost 3 bases and 1 base respectively, with 13 bases between them. The CDR3 length is 16 residues. Drawing the rest from reference TRBV5-1 and TRBJ2-2, the complete variable domain is KAGVTQTPRYLIKTRGQQVTLSCSPISGHRSVSWYQQTPGQGLQFLFEYFSETQRNKGNFPGRFSGRQFSNSRSEMNVSTLELGDSALYLCASSSTSIGNTGELFFGEGSRLTVL.